A single sample gave rise to the 32 T cell receptor beta chains below, sequenced in a study of HIV-infected patients and healthy controls. Alpha and beta constant-region primers primed reverse transcription of around 550 ng RNA. Each of the alpha and beta chains got its own library through chain-specific third strand synthesis with indices. TCRdb recomputed calls from the 5' RACE reads with MiXCR, one row per CDR3 protein. This table has several thousand distinct CDR3 sequences, approximately 8.3% appearing once. Antiretroviral therapy had run roughly three months, about 14 weeks, before follow-up blood collection. The repertoire came from unfractionated whole blood and reflected all unsorted peripheral T cells. The specimen comprised blood, sampled during antiretroviral therapy. Receptors were obtained from an adult with HIV infection.

The table lists this clonotype with many counts. The V and J genes are TRBV19 and TRBJ2-7, with D possibly called TRBD1 or TRBD2 (6 bases each). Germline loops: CDR1 LNHDA, CDR2 SQIVND (reference sequence). V lost 4 bases and J 7 bases, leaving 17 bases between the germline ends. The CDR3 covers 14 residues. The CDR3 DNA reads as TGTGCCAGTAGTAACTTTGGGGGGCCTACGGAGCAGTACTTC. Amino acids: CASSNFGGPTEQYF.

By share of the sample, this clonotype is medium-sized. J is TRBJ2-1 and V is TRBV6-5; no reliable D call. Between the trimmed V and J ends, which lost 5 bases and 4 bases, there was a span of 9 bases. CDR1 is MNHEY and CDR2 is SVGAGI in the germline V gene. CDR3 length: 13 amino acids. The CDR3 is CASSLGLYNEQFF. The DNA for the CDR3 is TGTGCCAGCAGTCTAGGGCTTTACAATGAGCAGTTCTTC.

This clonotype is deemed medium-sized. This chain joins TRBV7-9 and TRBJ2-5, with D possibly being TRBD1 (5 bases). Germline V gives CDR1 SEHNR, CDR2 FQNEAQ (reference sequence). The germline V and J ends were trimmed by 5 bases and 2 bases, with 12 bases remaining between them. CDR3 length equals 14 residues. CDR3: CASSLGQGQETQYF. CDR3 nucleotide sequence: TGTGCCAGCAGCCTTGGCCAGGGTCAAGAGACCCAGTACTTC. The full variable domain, with the rest looked up from reference TRBV7-9 and TRBJ2-5, is DTGVSQNPRHKITKRGQNVTFRCDPISEHNRLYWYRQTLGQGPEFLTYFQNEAQLEKSRLLSDRFSAERPKGSFSTLEIQRTEQGDSAMYLCASSLGQGQETQYFGPGTRLLVL.

This clonotype was seen many times. V usage is TRBV5-6 and J usage is TRBJ2-6; no clear D. Germline values: CDR1 SGHDT, CDR2 YYEEEE. V was trimmed by 6 bases and J by 5 bases, leaving 18 bases between them. This CDR3 is 16 amino acids long. CDR3 sequence: CASTYDGTLWANVLTF. Written as DNA, the CDR3 is TGTGCCAGCACCTACGACGGTACTTTGTGGGCCAACGTCCTGACTTTC.

By sample fraction, this clonotype is medium-sized. The chain links TRBV7-2 to TRBJ2-1; 8 bases fit TRBD2. The V gene end was trimmed by 1 base and the J gene end by 6 bases; junction bases not matched to a gene: 8. CDR1 and CDR2 (germline): SGHTA, FQGNSA. The CDR3 has 16 residues. CDR3 sequence reads: CASSLGPGGATNEQFF. CDR3 DNA sequence: TGTGCCAGCAGCTTAGGCCCCGGGGGGGCCACCAATGAGCAGTTCTTC.

By frequency in the sample, this clonotype is medium-sized. The chain uses TRBV6-5 and TRBJ1-3; D not certain. CDR1 is MNHEY and CDR2 is SVGAGI in the germline V gene. The CDR3 runs 14 residues. Trimming shortened V by 6 bases and J by 0 bases, and 9 bases separated the two germline ends. CDR3 residues: CASSLAGSGNTIYF. The CDR3 DNA reads TGTGCCAGCAGCCTCGCAGGCTCTGGAAACACCATATATTTT.

By proportion, this clonotype is medium-sized. The rearrangement links TRBV7-6 to TRBJ2-5; D perhaps matches TRBD2 (5 bases). The length of the CDR3 is 17 residues. CDR1 and CDR2 (germline): SGHVS, FNYEAQ. Trimming took off 4 bases at V and 1 base at J, with 19 bases between the two ends. The CDR3 nucleotides read TGTGCCAGCAGCTCGAAACGGACTGGAAAACCCCAAGAGACCCAGTACTTC. Protein: CASSSKRTGKPQETQYF.

The chain is built from TRBV30 and TRBJ1-2, with D possibly TRBD1 on 6 matching bases. The ends were cut back, 5 bases at V and 6 bases at J, with 10 bases in the middle. In germline, CDR1 is GTSNPN, CDR2 SVGIG (reference sequence). CDR3 length: 11 residues. This chain's CDR3 is CAWAGVDGYTF. The CDR3 nucleotides are TGTGCCTGGGCAGGGGTGGATGGCTACACCTTC.

This clonotype is labeled as medium-sized (0.01 to 0.1%). The rearrangement links TRBV12-3 or TRBV12-4 to TRBJ2-3; TRBD2 might be the D (6 bases). Trimming stripped 6 bases from V and 0 bases from J, with 13 bases between. CDR3 length equals 15 residues. CDR3 region: CASSPLALSTDTQYF. CDR3 DNA: TGTGCCAGCAGCCCACTAGCTCTGAGCACAGATACGCAGTATTTT.

This clonotype is labeled as medium-sized. The chain joins TRBV18 to TRBJ2-1; 15 bases match TRBD2. The CDR3 length is 16 residues. Germline V gene data show CDR1 as KGHSH and CDR2 as LQKENI. J was trimmed by 10 bases and V by 4 bases; bases with no gene match: 8. The CDR3 DNA follows: TGTGCCAGCTCACGTCCGGGACTAGCGGGGGGCTCGGAGCAGTTCTTC. Amino acid sequence: CASSRPGLAGGSEQFF.

This clonotype occurred many times. The CDR3 protein is CASSLSRGGGVTQYF. The CDR3 DNA reads as TGTGCCAGCAGCTTAAGCCGGGGCGGGGGTGTTACGCAGTATTTT. The J gene is TRBJ2-3, the V gene TRBV7-2; 7 bases are a match to TRBD2. Germline trimming cut 2 bases from V and 8 bases from J; bases unmatched to any gene: 10. The CDR3 runs to 15 residues. Per germline, CDR1 SGHTA and CDR2 FQGNSA.

The V and J genes are TRBV3-1 and TRBJ2-5; D gene ambiguous. The CDR3 spans 13 residues. Trimming took off 4 bases at V and 0 bases at J, with 6 bases between the two ends. Germline CDR1 reads LGHDT; CDR2 reads YNNKEL (reference sequence). The CDR3 nucleotides read TGTGCCAGCAGCCCGACGTACCAAGAGACCCAGTACTTC. Translation gives CASSPTYQETQYF.

This clonotype was recorded many times. The chain links TRBV5-1 to TRBJ2-1; D not resolved. The V and J ends lost 4 bases and 2 bases respectively, with 10 bases between them. The CDR3 has 14 amino acids. Per the germline V gene, CDR1 is SGHRS and CDR2 is YFSETQ. CDR3 sequence (DNA): TGCGCCAGCAGCCCCGCTGATCCCTACAATGAGCAGTTCTTC. Translated: CASSPADPYNEQFF.

This clonotype was seen repeatedly, ten times or more. The chain has TRBV27 and TRBJ2-2; no firm D call. The germline V gene has CDR1 MNHEY and CDR2 SMNVEV (reference sequence). Deletions cut 3 bases from V and 6 bases from J, with 14 bases between. The CDR3 has 15 residues. DNA of the CDR3: TGTGCCAGCAGTTTCCCCGCACCGGTCCCCGGGGAGCTGTTTTTT. Its translation is CASSFPAPVPGELFF.

This clonotype is classed as medium-sized. This chain links TRBV30 with TRBJ2-7, with D possibly TRBD1 on 5 matching bases. The CDR3 loop spans 12 amino acids. CDR1 is GTSNPN, CDR2 SVGIG, per germline (reference sequence). V shed 7 bases and J shed 1 base, with 11 bases lying between them. CDR3 in amino acids: CASKDISYEQYF. The CDR3 DNA sequence: TGTGCCTCAAAGGACATATCCTACGAGCAGTACTTC.

This clonotype was counted ten times or more. The chain carries TRBV7-9 and TRBJ2-1; tentatively, D is TRBD1 (6 bases). V lost 4 bases and J 4 bases, leaving 8 bases between the germline ends. The CDR3 sequence is 13 residues long. Per the germline V gene, CDR1 is SEHNR and CDR2 is FQNEAQ (reference sequence). DNA for the CDR3: TGTGCCAGCAGCTGGGGGCCGTACAATGAGCAGTTCTTC. Translated, it gives CASSWGPYNEQFF.

J is TRBJ2-3 and V is TRBV5-5; tentatively, D is TRBD1 (5 bases). The CDR3 extends over 15 amino acids. V was pared by 5 bases and J by 0 bases, with 13 bases between. The germline CDR1 and CDR2 sequences are SGHKS and YYEKEE (reference sequence). CDR3 DNA: TGTGCCAGCAGTTCATTGACAGCTAGCACAGATACGCAGTATTTT. This gives the protein CASSSLTASTDTQYF.

By sample share, this clonotype is medium-sized. The chain is built from TRBV24-1 and TRBJ2-3, with unresolved D. Germline CDR1 and CDR2: KGHDR and SFDVKD. Trimming took off 8 bases at V and 0 bases at J, with 8 bases between the two ends. The CDR3 extends over 13 amino acids. CDR3 nucleotides: TGTGCCACCATCGGCAGGAGCACAGATACGCAGTATTTT. This sequence encodes CATIGRSTDTQYF.

This clonotype was counted only a few times. The CDR3 loop is CASSLTGPAFLAKNIQYF. CDR3 bases: TGTGCCAGCAGCTTAACCGGGCCCGCATTTCTAGCCAAAAACATTCAGTACTTC. The chain carries TRBV5-6 and TRBJ2-4; D is undetermined. V lost 2 bases to trimming and J lost 0 bases, with 18 bases between them. The length of the CDR3 is 18 residues. Germline lookup yields CDR1 SGHDT and CDR2 YYEEEE.

V and J are TRBV27 and TRBJ2-7; D tentatively fits TRBD1 or TRBD2 (5 bases each). This CDR3 is 11 amino acids long. The ends were cut back, 5 bases at V and 9 bases at J, with 11 bases in the middle. Germline V CDR1 and CDR2: MNHEY, SMNVEV (reference sequence). CDR3 amino acids: CASSGGIGQYF. CDR3 in DNA: TGTGCCAGCAGTGGGGGAATCGGGCAGTACTTC.

This clonotype ranks as medium-sized (0.01 to 0.1%). The chain carries TRBV18 and TRBJ2-3; 9 nucleotides align to TRBD1. Germline trimming cut 3 bases from V and 3 bases from J; bases unmatched to any gene: 10. CDR1 and CDR2 from the germline V gene are KGHSH and LQKENI. This CDR3 is built from 17 residues. The CDR3 coding sequence is TGTGCCAGCTCACCTTATCCCGGGACAGGGATAACAGATACGCAGTATTTT. The encoded protein is CASSPYPGTGITDTQYF.

This sequence joins TRBV20-1 and TRBJ1-2; D not certain. Trimming removed 5 bases from V and 7 bases from J, with 17 bases in between. CDR1 is DFQATT, CDR2 SNEGSKA, per germline (reference sequence). The CDR3 loop spans 13 amino acids. The CDR3 is CSAPLSFGGGYTF. The CDR3 bases are TGCAGTGCTCCTCTATCTTTCGGTGGTGGCTACACCTTC.

This clonotype is termed medium-sized (0.01 to 0.1%). The CDR3 sequence: CSVALQGGEQFF. In nucleotides, the CDR3 is TGCAGCGTTGCTCTCCAGGGGGGTGAGCAGTTCTTC. The chain has TRBV29-1 and TRBJ2-1, with a tentative D call TRBD1 (7 bases). Germline CDR1 is SQVTM and CDR2 is ANQGSEA. The CDR3 has 12 residues. V lost 4 bases and J 9 bases, leaving 13 bases between the germline ends.

This clonotype showed up just a few times. This sequence joins TRBV12-3 or TRBV12-4 and TRBJ1-2; D is unclear. Trimming removed 6 bases at V and 5 bases at J, with 13 bases between. This CDR3 has 13 amino acids. The DNA of the CDR3 is TGTGCCAGCAGCTACGGACGGATTTATGGCTACACCTTC. Protein sequence: CASSYGRIYGYTF.

This clonotype is labeled medium-sized (0.01 to 0.1%). The rearrangement uses TRBV7-3 and TRBJ2-1; D gene ambiguous. V lost 4 bases, J lost 2 bases, and 12 bases lay in between. CDR3 length: 15 residues. Germline V gives CDR1 SGHTA, CDR2 FQGTGA. This CDR3 reads CASSSGLGAYNEQFF. The CDR3 DNA sequence: TGTGCCAGCAGCTCCGGCTTAGGCGCCTACAATGAGCAGTTCTTC. The variable domain in full, with the rest retrieved from reference TRBV7-3 and TRBJ2-1, is GAGVSQTPSNKVTEKGKYVELRCDPISGHTALYWYRQSLGQGPEFLIYFQGTGAADDSGLPNDRFFAVRPEGSVSTLKIQRTERGDSAVYLCASSSGLGAYNEQFFGPGTRLTVL.

This clonotype came up many times. The chain is built from TRBV7-9 and TRBJ1-1; no clear D. The germline CDR1 and CDR2 sequences are SEHNR and FQNEAQ (reference sequence). V was shortened by 2 bases and J by 11 bases, with 12 bases between the two germline ends. The CDR3 extends over 12 amino acids. The chain's CDR3 is CASSLSAETAFF. The CDR3, as DNA: TGTGCCAGCAGCTTAAGTGCAGAAACGGCTTTCTTT.

This clonotype was detected a few times. This chain links TRBV6-2 or TRBV6-3 with TRBJ2-2; TRBD1 matches at 7 bases. Germline V lookup: CDR1 MNHEY, CDR2 SVGEGT. Unmatched junction bases numbered 4, after V lost 6 bases and J lost 3 bases. CDR3 size: 14 residues. The CDR3 coding sequence is TGTGCCAGCAGAGGACAGGTTGACACCGGGGAGCTGTTTTTT. Protein product: CASRGQVDTGELFF.

By frequency in the sample, this clonotype is medium-sized. The CDR3 loop reads CASSAAGTRNYNEQFF. The CDR3 DNA follows: TGTGCCAGCAGCGCGGCCGGGACACGAAACTACAATGAGCAGTTCTTC. The chain links TRBV5-6 to TRBJ2-1; the D gene is possibly TRBD1 (6 bases). This CDR3 is 16 amino acids long. With 4 bases removed from V and 3 bases from J, the gap between germline ends came to 17 bases. Germline loops: CDR1 SGHDT, CDR2 YYEEEE.

The chain joins TRBV7-9 to TRBJ2-3; D may be TRBD1 (6 bases). The V end lost 8 bases, the J end lost 7 bases, and 22 bases lay between the germline ends. Germline-derived CDR1 and CDR2 are SEHNR and FQNEAQ (reference sequence). The CDR3 is made up of 15 amino acids. CDR3 loop: CASLSPGARGNTQYF. The CDR3 coding sequence is TGTGCCAGCCTCTCTCCGGGTGCAAGGGGGAATACGCAGTATTTT. Together with reference TRBV7-9 and TRBJ2-3, the CDR3 gives the full variable domain: DTGVSQNPRHKITKRGQNVTFRCDPISEHNRLYWYRQTLGQGPEFLTYFQNEAQLEKSRLLSDRFSAERPKGSFSTLEIQRTEQGDSAMYLCASLSPGARGNTQYFGPGTRLTVL.

This clonotype turned up a few times. This chain connects TRBV6-2 or TRBV6-3 to TRBJ2-7, with TRBD2 matching 7 bases. The CDR3 consists of 15 residues. Germline CDR1 reads MNHEY; CDR2 reads SVGEGT. Losses at the gene ends were 8 bases for V and 2 bases for J; bases not matched to a gene: 12. CDR3 bases: TGTGCCAGCGTTGTTAGAGCGGGGCAGACCTACGAGCAGTACTTC. Translating gives CASVVRAGQTYEQYF.

To note about this clonotype: A junction end diverges from the germline sequence, so it may reflect a read error. V and J are TRBV7-9 and TRBJ2-3; D unresolved. Germline-derived CDR1 and CDR2 are SEHNR and FQNEAQ (reference sequence). CDR3 length equals 11 residues. CDR3 loop: CASSIADTQYF. As DNA, the CDR3 is TGTGCCAGCAGCATAGCAGATACGCAGTATTTT.

This clonotype was observed at least ten times. The V call is TRBV5-8, the J call TRBJ1-5; D gene uncertain. Between the trimmed V and J ends, which lost 1 base and 7 bases, there was a span of 3 bases. The CDR3 sequence is 11 residues long. Germline-derived CDR1 and CDR2 are SGHTS and YDEGEE. The CDR3 coding sequence is TGTGCCAGCAGCTTGAGCCAGCCCCAGCATTTT. It is translated as CASSLSQPQHF.